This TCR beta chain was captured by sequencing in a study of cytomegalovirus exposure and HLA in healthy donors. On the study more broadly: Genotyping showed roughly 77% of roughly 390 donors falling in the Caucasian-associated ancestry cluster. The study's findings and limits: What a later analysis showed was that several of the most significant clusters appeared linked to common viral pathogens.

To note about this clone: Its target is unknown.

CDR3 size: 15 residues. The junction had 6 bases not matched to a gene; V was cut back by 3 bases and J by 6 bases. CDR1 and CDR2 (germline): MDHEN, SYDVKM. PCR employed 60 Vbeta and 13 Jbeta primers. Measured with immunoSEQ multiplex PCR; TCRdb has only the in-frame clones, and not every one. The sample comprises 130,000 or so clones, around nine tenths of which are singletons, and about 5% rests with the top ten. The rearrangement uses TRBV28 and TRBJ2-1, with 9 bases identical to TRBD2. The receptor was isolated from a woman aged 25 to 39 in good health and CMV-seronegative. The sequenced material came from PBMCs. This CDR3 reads CASSFGGGAVNEQFF. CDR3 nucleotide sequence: TGTGCCAGCAGTTTTGGCGGGGGGGCGGTCAATGAGCAGTTCTTC.